These T cell receptor beta chains were read from a single sample in a study of blood T cells in healthy people across ages. MiXCR, applied by TCRdb to the 5' RACE reads, yields one record per CDR3 protein. The sample holds some 710,000 distinct CDR3 sequences; more than 35% are singletons and the top ten take around 18%. Sequences were obtained from blood. The receptors stem from a man aged 80 or over in good health. The CDR3 runs from the conserved cysteine through the conserved F or W. A D gene is named only where the DNA matches it firmly. Where a row states a size, it is once, few, many or the class of an expanded clone; other rows omit it.

v_gene,d_gene,j_gene,abundance,CDR3nt,CDR3aa
TRBV7-9,.,TRBJ2-5,.,TGTGCCAGCATTTGGGGGCGGGAGTTCTTCGTCCAAGAGACCCAGTACTTC,CASIWGREFFVQETQYF
TRBV2,.,TRBJ2-3,.,TGTGCCAGCAGTGGGACTGGCTCTAGCACAGATACGCAGTATTTT,CASSGTGSSTDTQYF
TRBV27,.,TRBJ2-5,.,TGTGCCAGCAGTTTACGACCCCCATGGGAAGAACAAGAGACCCAGTACTTC,CASSLRPPWEEQETQYF
TRBV28,.,TRBJ2-5,few,TGTGCCAGCAGTTTAATGGTCAGCCAAGAGACCCAGTACTTC,CASSLMVSQETQYF
TRBV29-1,.,TRBJ2-2,.,TGCAGCGTAGACACGGCGAACACCGGGGAGCTGTTTTTT,CSVDTANTGELFF
TRBV7-2,.,TRBJ2-1,few,TGTGCCAGCAGCTTAGTAGCTCGCGTATCCTACAATGAGCAGTTCTTC,CASSLVARVSYNEQFF
TRBV29-1,.,TRBJ1-1,.,TGCAGCGTTGAAAGGCTCGAAGCTTTCTTT,CSVERLEAFF
TRBV9,TRBD2,TRBJ2-5,few,TGTGCCAGCAGCGTATCTAGCGGGGGCCAAGAGACCCAGTACTTC,CASSVSSGGQETQYF
TRBV12-3/TRBV12-4,.,TRBJ1-1,few,TGTGCCAGCAGTGTAGGACAGACCAACACTGAAGCTTTCTTT,CASSVGQTNTEAFF
TRBV7-6,TRBD2,TRBJ2-7,few,TGTGCCAGCAGCTTAGCGCACGGTAGCGGGAGGGAAAGGTACTTC,CASSLAHGSGRERYF
TRBV7-2,.,TRBJ1-1,few,TGTGCCAGCACCCAGCAGCCGGGCACTGAAGCTTTCTTT,CASTQQPGTEAFF
TRBV6-6,.,TRBJ2-2,.,TGTGCCAGCCACCGGGGACCGGGCGGGGAGCTGTTTTTT,CASHRGPGGELFF
TRBV20-1,TRBD2,TRBJ2-1,many,TGCAGTGCTAGAGTGGCGGGAGTCTCTAATGAGCAGTTCTTC,CSARVAGVSNEQFF
TRBV7-2,.,TRBJ1-1,few,TGTGCCAGCAGCTACGACAGAGGAGATGAAGCTTTCTTT,CASSYDRGDEAFF
TRBV20-1,TRBD1,TRBJ2-3,few,TGCAGTGCTGATACCTTTAGACAGGGACGCACAGATACGCAGTATTTT,CSADTFRQGRTDTQYF
TRBV28,.,TRBJ2-5,.,TGTGCCAGCAGGGGAGGCGGAGAAGGGGATAATGAGCAGTACTTC,CASRGGGEGDNEQYF
TRBV6-5,.,TRBJ2-5,many,TGTGCCCACGGACGGGACCGCGGGACCCAGTACTTC,CAHGRDRGTQYF
TRBV9,.,TRBJ2-3,many,TGTGCCAGCAGCGTAGATAGCCCAATGGGAGATACGCAGTATTTT,CASSVDSPMGDTQYF
TRBV12-3/TRBV12-4,.,TRBJ2-7,.,TGTGCCAGCAGTTGGACAGTGTACGAGCAGTACTTC,CASSWTVYEQYF
TRBV6-5,TRBD1,TRBJ2-3,many,TGTGCCAGCAGTCCGGGACAGATCACAGATACGCAGTATTTT,CASSPGQITDTQYF
TRBV29-1,.,TRBJ2-5,few,TGCAGCGTACAACAGGGAGGTCAAGAGACCCAGTACTTC,CSVQQGGQETQYF
TRBV24-1,TRBD1,TRBJ2-7,.,TGTGCCATCGGGACAGGGTTCACCGAGCAGTACTTC,CAIGTGFTEQYF
TRBV24-1,TRBD2,TRBJ2-5,.,TGTGCCACCAGTGATCTGGCGCGGGGGGGCGGTATGGAGACCCAGTACTTC,CATSDLARGGGMETQYF
TRBV20-1,.,TRBJ2-1,.,TGCAGTGCTAGAGAAAAGCTAGCGAACTACAATGAGCAGTTCTTC,CSAREKLANYNEQFF
TRBV20-1,TRBD2,TRBJ2-3,.,TGCAGTGCGAGGGGGGCTGCGACTAGCGGGAGCCCCGATACGCAGTATTTT,CSARGAATSGSPDTQYF
TRBV29-1,TRBD2,TRBJ2-1,.,TGCAGCGGTGCCTTCGGCGGGGGTGGTTTTGTTGAGCAGTTCTTC,CSGAFGGGGFVEQFF
TRBV25-1,TRBD2,TRBJ2-1,.,TGTGCCAGCAGTCCCACGGGACTAGCGGGCCCGAGCTCCTACAATGAGCAGTTCTTC,CASSPTGLAGPSSYNEQFF
TRBV9,.,TRBJ2-3,.,TGTGCCAGCAGCGTCCTTCAGGGGATCACAGATACGCAGTATTTT,CASSVLQGITDTQYF
TRBV9,.,TRBJ2-7,few,TGTGCCAGCAGCGTAGGGGAGGCTACCTACGAGCAGTACTTC,CASSVGEATYEQYF
TRBV7-9,.,TRBJ2-7,.,TGTGCCAGCAGCACCGGGCCCTTGGAGCAGTACTTC,CASSTGPLEQYF
TRBV7-3,TRBD1,TRBJ2-7,few,TGTGCCAGCAGCCTTACCGGGACAGGGTTGCACGAGCAGTACTTC,CASSLTGTGLHEQYF
TRBV20-1,TRBD2,TRBJ2-3,.,TGCAGTGCTAGTCATGGCGGGAGTAGGCCAGATACGCAGTATTTT,CSASHGGSRPDTQYF
TRBV9,.,TRBJ2-1,.,TGTGCCAGCAGACCTCCGGATGGGAATGAGCAGTTCTTC,CASRPPDGNEQFF